The rows below give T cell receptor beta chains drawn from one sample of a study of blood T cells in healthy people across ages. TCRdb fed the 5' RACE reads into MiXCR, producing one record per CDR3 protein. The sample has hundreds of thousands of distinct CDR3 sequences, about 25% seen once. The same data also contributed to another study, on T cells of mothers and their children.

Sequencing was carried out using blood. These receptors all stem from a boy younger than 18 in good health. Each CDR3 is given with its conserved first and last residue. D genes are given only for firm matches. The size of a clone is reported for some rows only, either as once, few or many, or as a class for expanded clones.

J: TRBJ2-5; size: few; D: TRBD2; V: TRBV20-1; CDR3: CSAPGLAGQETQYF; DNA: TGCAGTGCCCCGGGACTAGCGGGACAAGAGACCCAGTACTTC
J: TRBJ2-7; size: few; D: TRBD2; V: TRBV11-2; CDR3: CASSLEGTSGAYEQYF; DNA: TGTGCCAGCAGCTTAGAAGGAACTAGCGGGGCCTACGAGCAGTACTTC
J: TRBJ1-5; size: -; D: -; V: TRBV28; CDR3: CASSLMRGFSTKSNQPQHF; DNA: TGTGCCAGCAGTTTGATGCGGGGTTTTAGCACAAAGAGCAATCAGCCCCAGCATTTT
J: TRBJ2-7; size: few; D: -; V: TRBV29-1; CDR3: CSVEGQGGSSEQYF; DNA: TGCAGCGTTGAAGGTCAGGGGGGTTCTAGCGAGCAGTACTTC
J: TRBJ2-1; size: few; D: TRBD2; V: TRBV29-1; CDR3: CSVDPIAGGEYNEQFF; DNA: TGCAGCGTTGACCCAATAGCGGGAGGGGAATACAATGAGCAGTTCTTC
J: TRBJ2-7; size: -; D: -; V: TRBV20-1; CDR3: CSASARGRPSHEQYF; DNA: TGCAGTGCTAGTGCCAGGGGGAGGCCATCCCACGAGCAGTACTTC
J: TRBJ2-5; size: -; D: -; V: TRBV29-1; CDR3: CSVENKGTQYF; DNA: TGCAGCGTCGAAAATAAAGGGACCCAGTACTTC
J: TRBJ2-4; size: -; D: -; V: TRBV11-3; CDR3: CASSLGWGTKNIQYF; DNA: TGTGCCAGCAGCTTAGGTTGGGGGACCAAAAACATTCAGTACTTC
J: TRBJ2-1; size: -; D: -; V: TRBV29-1; CDR3: CSVEDSAVGHDEQFF; DNA: TGCAGCGTTGAAGATTCGGCAGTAGGGCACGATGAGCAGTTCTTC
J: TRBJ2-1; size: -; D: -; V: TRBV4-1; CDR3: CTSSQDFRGRNEQFF; DNA: TGCACCAGCAGCCAAGACTTCAGGGGGAGGAATGAGCAGTTCTTC
J: TRBJ2-7; size: few; D: -; V: TRBV6-5; CDR3: CASSTRQSNGYEQYF; DNA: TGTGCCAGCAGTACGCGACAAAGCAATGGGTACGAGCAGTACTTC
J: TRBJ2-7; size: -; D: TRBD2; V: TRBV5-1; CDR3: CASGEREAYEQYF; DNA: TGCGCCAGCGGGGAGCGGGAGGCCTACGAGCAGTACTTC
J: TRBJ2-1; size: few; D: TRBD2; V: TRBV27; CDR3: CASSFSPLGLAEYNEQFF; DNA: TGTGCCAGCAGTTTTTCGCCACTCGGACTAGCGGAGTACAATGAGCAGTTCTTC
J: TRBJ2-4; size: -; D: -; V: TRBV29-1; CDR3: CSVEDPGARVGIQYF; DNA: TGCAGCGTTGAAGATCCCGGGGCAAGGGTGGGCATTCAGTACTTC
J: TRBJ2-3; size: few; D: TRBD1; V: TRBV3-1; CDR3: CASSTDRAKSSTDTQYF; DNA: TGTGCCAGCAGTACAGACAGGGCAAAGTCTAGCACAGATACGCAGTATTTT
J: TRBJ2-5; size: -; D: TRBD2; V: TRBV4-1; CDR3: CASSQETGLVMAQYF; DNA: TGCGCCAGCAGCCAAGAAACGGGACTAGTAATGGCCCAGTACTTC
J: TRBJ2-7; size: -; D: -; V: TRBV4-2; CDR3: CASSQDYSGWSDYEQYF; DNA: TGTGCCAGCAGCCAAGATTATTCGGGATGGTCGGACTACGAGCAGTACTTC
J: TRBJ2-5; size: few; D: -; V: TRBV5-1; CDR3: CASSPHANRAETQYF; DNA: TGCGCCAGCAGCCCACACGCAAACAGGGCTGAGACCCAGTACTTC
J: TRBJ2-5; size: few; D: TRBD2; V: TRBV15; CDR3: CATSRDRNGGETQYF; DNA: TGTGCCACCAGCAGAGATCGGAACGGGGGGGAGACCCAGTACTTC
J: TRBJ2-4; size: -; D: -; V: TRBV7-2; CDR3: CASSLELAGPKNIQYF; DNA: TGTGCCAGCAGCTTAGAGCTCGCAGGGCCCAAAAACATTCAGTACTTC
J: TRBJ2-5; size: -; D: -; V: TRBV7-2; CDR3: CASSLLNRGGKETQYF; DNA: TGTGCCAGCAGCTTGCTCAACAGGGGCGGGAAAGAGACCCAGTACTTC
J: TRBJ1-2; size: -; D: -; V: TRBV28; CDR3: CASSSLTANYGYTF; DNA: TGTGCCAGCAGTTCCCTGACAGCTAACTATGGCTACACCTTC
J: TRBJ2-3; size: -; D: TRBD2; V: TRBV13; CDR3: CASSSGPSGIPDTQYF; DNA: TGTGCCAGCAGCTCTGGGCCTAGCGGGATCCCGGATACGCAGTATTTT
J: TRBJ2-1; size: -; D: -; V: TRBV5-1; CDR3: CASSLESGANNEQFF; DNA: TGCGCCAGCAGCTTGGAATCGGGAGCCAACAATGAGCAGTTCTTC
J: TRBJ2-1; size: -; D: -; V: TRBV24-1; CDR3: CATSDLGTHEQFF; DNA: TGTGCCACCAGTGATTTAGGGACCCATGAGCAGTTCTTC
J: TRBJ1-2; size: -; D: -; V: TRBV6-1; CDR3: CASTASDMPGYGYTF; DNA: TGTGCCAGCACCGCGTCGGACATGCCGGGGTATGGCTACACCTTC
J: TRBJ1-2; size: -; D: -; V: TRBV7-2; CDR3: CASSLDWGSGYTF; DNA: TGTGCCAGCAGCTTAGACTGGGGGAGCGGCTACACCTTC
J: TRBJ2-7; size: few; D: -; V: TRBV20-1; CDR3: CSARDDSRSSYEQYF; DNA: TGCAGTGCTAGAGATGATAGCAGAAGCTCCTACGAGCAGTACTTC
J: TRBJ1-4; size: few; D: -; V: TRBV9; CDR3: CASSEGGQTPEKLFF; DNA: TGTGCCAGCAGCGAGGGGGGGCAGACCCCCGAAAAACTGTTTTTT
J: TRBJ2-2; size: few; D: TRBD1; V: TRBV6-5; CDR3: CASSYGQGADTGELFF; DNA: TGTGCCAGCAGTTACGGACAGGGGGCAGACACCGGGGAGCTGTTTTTT
J: TRBJ2-7; size: many; D: -; V: TRBV29-1; CDR3: CSVEITGPTYEQYF; DNA: TGCAGCGTTGAAATCACAGGGCCAACCTACGAGCAGTACTTC
J: TRBJ2-7; size: few; D: -; V: TRBV21-1; CDR3: CASSKAGTSGITYEQYF; DNA: TGTGCCAGCAGCAAAGCTGGAACTAGCGGGATAACCTACGAGCAGTACTTC
J: TRBJ2-3; size: -; D: -; V: TRBV20-1; CDR3: CSAPGVAGATDTQYF; DNA: TGCAGTGCCCCTGGAGTAGCAGGAGCCACAGATACGCAGTATTTT
J: TRBJ2-1; size: few; D: -; V: TRBV19; CDR3: CASSAGGPGEQFF; DNA: TGTGCCAGTAGTGCCGGGGGCCCGGGTGAGCAGTTCTTC
J: TRBJ2-5; size: few; D: -; V: TRBV27; CDR3: CASSLMRYPETQYF; DNA: TGTGCCAGCAGTCTAATGAGATATCCGGAGACCCAGTACTTC
J: TRBJ2-7; size: -; D: -; V: TRBV7-6; CDR3: CASSPSGGDYEQYF; DNA: TGTGCCAGCAGCCCCTCCGGGGGCGACTACGAGCAGTACTTC
J: TRBJ1-1; size: few; D: TRBD1; V: TRBV28; CDR3: CASSSTGTTEAFF; DNA: TGTGCCAGCAGTTCGACAGGGACGACTGAAGCTTTCTTT
J: TRBJ2-7; size: few; D: TRBD1; V: TRBV2; CDR3: CASSAGTVAYEQYF; DNA: TGTGCCAGTTCCGCCGGGACAGTAGCCTACGAGCAGTACTTC
J: TRBJ2-7; size: -; D: -; V: TRBV20-1; CDR3: CSASGQPGSYEQYF; DNA: TGCAGTGCTAGCGGCCAGCCAGGCTCCTACGAGCAGTACTTC
J: TRBJ2-5; size: -; D: TRBD2; V: TRBV3-1; CDR3: CASSQIPAGQETQYF; DNA: TGTGCCAGCAGCCAAATCCCAGCGGGACAAGAGACCCAGTACTTC
J: TRBJ2-2; size: -; D: TRBD2; V: TRBV11-2; CDR3: CASSSRLAGAGELFF; DNA: TGTGCCAGCAGCTCTCGACTAGCGGGGGCCGGGGAGCTGTTTTTT
J: TRBJ2-7; size: -; D: -; V: TRBV11-2; CDR3: CASSLGLRAGEQYF; DNA: TGTGCCAGCAGCTTAGGTTTGAGGGCGGGAGAGCAGTACTTC
J: TRBJ2-1; size: -; D: TRBD2; V: TRBV24-1; CDR3: CATSEFSGYNEQFF; DNA: TGTGCCACCAGTGAGTTTAGCGGGTACAATGAGCAGTTCTTC
J: TRBJ1-1; size: -; D: TRBD1; V: TRBV28; CDR3: CASSLRTGLFGTEAFF; DNA: TGTGCCAGCAGTTTGAGGACAGGGTTATTTGGCACTGAAGCTTTCTTT
J: TRBJ1-5; size: -; D: TRBD1; V: TRBV27; CDR3: CASRPTGEGQPQHF; DNA: TGTGCCAGCAGACCTACAGGGGAGGGTCAGCCCCAGCATTTT
J: TRBJ2-4; size: -; D: -; V: TRBV11-2; CDR3: CASSLGGLGTTSSAKNIQYF; DNA: TGTGCCAGCAGCTTAGGTGGGTTGGGGACAACTAGTTCGGCCAAAAACATTCAGTACTTC
J: TRBJ1-1; size: -; D: TRBD1; V: TRBV3-1; CDR3: CASSHTGVHTEAFF; DNA: TGTGCCAGCAGTCACACAGGGGTACACACTGAAGCTTTCTTT
J: TRBJ1-1; size: few; D: -; V: TRBV19; CDR3: CASSSTGFFTEAFF; DNA: TGTGCCAGTAGTTCGACAGGATTCTTTACTGAAGCTTTCTTT
J: TRBJ2-7; size: -; D: TRBD1; V: TRBV11-3; CDR3: CASSLTPTGGGGQYF; DNA: TGTGCCAGCAGCTTGACCCCGACAGGGGGCGGCGGGCAGTACTTC
J: TRBJ2-7; size: few; D: TRBD1; V: TRBV6-5; CDR3: CASRSLGTGLYEQYF; DNA: TGTGCCAGCAGGTCTTTGGGGACAGGGCTCTACGAGCAGTACTTC
J: TRBJ2-5; size: -; D: -; V: TRBV20-1; CDR3: CSARDWGETQYF; DNA: TGCAGTGCTAGAGATTGGGGAGAGACCCAGTACTTC
J: TRBJ1-2; size: few; D: TRBD1; V: TRBV12-3/TRBV12-4; CDR3: CASRQGGGYGYTF; DNA: TGTGCCAGCAGACAGGGGGGAGGCTATGGCTACACCTTC
J: TRBJ2-7; size: few; D: -; V: TRBV25-1; CDR3: CASSPEWGAYEQYF; DNA: TGTGCCAGCAGTCCCGAATGGGGGGCCTACGAGCAGTACTTC
J: TRBJ2-6; size: few; D: -; V: TRBV29-1; CDR3: CSVSGGEVYGANVLTF; DNA: TGCAGCGTTAGCGGAGGGGAGGTCTATGGGGCCAACGTCCTGACTTTC
J: TRBJ2-7; size: few; D: TRBD2; V: TRBV29-1; CDR3: CSVPIAGAVGFGEQYF; DNA: TGCAGCGTTCCCATAGCGGGAGCAGTGGGTTTCGGTGAGCAGTACTTC